This T cell receptor (beta chain) came from a study of cytomegalovirus exposure and HLA in healthy donors. Study-level points and caveats: Most subjects' HLA-A and HLA-B alleles were reportedly predicted from TCR beta sequences. There were reportedly fewer N-insertions in an Asian-associated ancestry cluster than the approximately 600-donor mean, in a later analysis. Analyses of presence/absence relied on an assumption of roughly uniform sequencing depth across donors.

As for this clone: Its specificity is not known.

The PCR was carried out with 60 Vbeta primers and 13 Jbeta primers. Only in-frame clones appear in the TCRdb table, and some are missing; sequencing was by immunoSEQ multiplex PCR. The profile shows about 150,000 clones, about 80% of them singletons. Germline CDR1 and CDR2: MDHEN and SYDVKM. Trimming cost V 3 bases and J 4 bases; bases outside gene matches: 5. This CDR3 has 15 residues. The chain uses TRBV28 and TRBJ2-7, with TRBD2 matching 11 bases. The sample comprised PBMCs. The receptor was isolated from a woman between 45 and 65 years old in good health and CMV-seropositive. CDR3 protein: CASSFPTSGTYEQYF. In DNA, the CDR3 is TGTGCCAGCAGTTTCCCGACTAGCGGGACGTACGAGCAGTACTTC. Supplemented by reference TRBV28 and TRBJ2-7, the full variable domain reads DVKVTQSSRYLVKRTGEKVFLECVQDMDHENMFWYRQDPGLGLRLIYFSYDVKMKEKGDIPEGYSVSREKKERFSLILESASTNQTSMYLCASSFPTSGTYEQYFGPGTRLTVT.